Shown below are 8 T cell receptor beta chains from a single sample sequenced in a study of cytomegalovirus exposure and HLA in healthy donors. PCR was performed using 60 Vbeta and 13 Jbeta primers. Some clones are missing from TCRdb's copy, which holds only in-frame ones; the method was immunoSEQ multiplex PCR. The sample carries roughly 190,000 clones, roughly 60% recorded once. Sequenced sample: PBMCs. The receptors here all came from a man aged 35 to 55 in good health and CMV-seronegative.

This chain connects TRBV6-6 to TRBJ1-2; a possible D gene is TRBD1 (6 bases). There are 15 residues in the CDR3. Per the germline V gene, CDR1 is MNHNY and CDR2 is SVGAGI (reference sequence). V was trimmed by 2 bases and J by 2 bases, leaving 12 bases between them. In DNA, the CDR3 is TGTGCCAGCAGTTACCCGGCAGGGGAGAACTATGGCTACACCTTC. Translation: CASSYPAGENYGYTF.

The chain couples TRBV4-1 to TRBJ1-4; possible D gene TRBD1, 6 bases. Germline V lookup: CDR1 MGHRA, CDR2 YSYEKL. Trimming stripped 0 bases from V and 6 bases from J, with 11 bases between. This CDR3 has 15 amino acids. CDR3 DNA sequence: TGCGCCAGCAGCCAAGAGGGGGCGCGAGATGAAAAACTGTTTTTT. Protein: CASSQEGARDEKLFF.

V usage is TRBV4-1 and J usage is TRBJ2-1, with 8 positions matching TRBD2. In germline, CDR1 is MGHRA, CDR2 YSYEKL. The V gene end was trimmed by 1 base and the J gene end by 1 base; junction bases not matched to a gene: 6. The CDR3 contains 17 residues. CDR3 nucleotide sequence: TGCGCCAGCAGCCAAGGTCGGGGGGGTTCATCCTACAATGAGCAGTTCTTC. It specifies CASSQGRGGSSYNEQFF.

The table lists this clone with a few counts. The rearrangement links TRBV19 to TRBJ2-5, with a weak D call TRBD2 (6 bases). V shed 0 bases and J shed 5 bases, with 19 bases lying between them. The CDR3 is 17 amino acids. Germline values: CDR1 LNHDA, CDR2 SQIVND (reference sequence). This chain's CDR3 is CASSIDVASAGWETQYF. The CDR3 DNA follows: TGTGCCAGTAGTATAGATGTGGCTAGCGCTGGATGGGAGACCCAGTACTTC.

The rearrangement uses TRBV6-6 and TRBJ2-7; TRBD1 is a possible D gene (5 bases). This CDR3 has 13 residues. CDR1 MNHNY and CDR2 SVGAGI come from the germline V gene (reference sequence). Trimming removed 2 bases at V and 1 base at J, with 6 bases between. The CDR3 DNA is TGTGCCAGCAGTTACAGACAGTCCTACGAGCAGTACTTC. Protein sequence: CASSYRQSYEQYF.

Regarding this clone: The identical CDR3 is also encoded by other nucleotide sequences in the sample. The chain couples TRBV5-1 to TRBJ2-5; D remains ambiguous. Germline CDR1 reads SGHRS; CDR2 reads YFSETQ. With 4 bases removed from V and 5 bases from J, the gap between germline ends came to 6 bases. CDR3 size: 11 residues. The CDR3 spells CASSAQETQYF. The DNA of the CDR3 is TGCGCCAGCAGCGCCCAGGAGACCCAGTACTTC. The full variable domain, in which reference TRBV5-1 and TRBJ2-5 provide the parts outside the CDR3, is KAGVTQTPRYLIKTRGQQVTLSCSPISGHRSVSWYQQTPGQGLQFLFEYFSETQRNKGNFPGRFSGRQFSNSRSEMNVSTLELGDSALYLCASSAQETQYFGPGTRLLVL.

The rearrangement joins TRBV4-2 to TRBJ1-4, with D tentatively TRBD1 (6 bases). Germline loops: CDR1 LGHNA, CDR2 YNFKEQ. This CDR3 comprises 18 residues. V was shortened by 0 bases and J by 5 bases, with 19 bases between the two germline ends. CDR3 region: CASSQEGTLGTQNEKLFF. In nucleotides, the CDR3 is TGTGCCAGCAGCCAAGAAGGAACCCTCGGGACACAAAATGAAAAACTGTTTTTT.

This chain uses TRBV6-1 with TRBJ2-3, with a tentative D call TRBD1 (6 bases). The CDR3 is 16 residues long. Looked up from germline, CDR1 is MNHNS and CDR2 is SASEGT. Trimming left V 1 base short and J 1 base short, with 12 bases between. In DNA, the CDR3 is TGTGCCAGCAGTGAAGTCTTGCGACAGGGCACAGATACGCAGTATTTT. It specifies CASSEVLRQGTDTQYF.